This T cell receptor (beta chain) comes out of a study of shared clonotypes between healthy human individuals. Study-wide context: Participating donors consisted of two women and a few men aged 18 to 49. General study results and limits: Blood was the only sampled material, and tissue repertoires likely differ. Naive subsets typically showed greater estimated richness than memory subsets.

Terminally differentiated effector memory CD45RA+ cells were left out of the naive CD8 fraction, which was CD45RO-negative and positively selected for CCR7. Regarding this clone: What it recognizes is unknown.

Here immunoSEQ multiplex PCR was the method, and the copy in TCRdb shows in-frame clones only, minus some. The sample has some 2,100,000 clones; under 95% are singletons. With 0 bases clipped from V and 0 bases from J, the junction kept 6 bases outside the gene matches. Germline CDR1 reads ENHRY; CDR2 reads SYGVKD. There are 18 residues in the CDR3. The chain uses TRBV10-3 and TRBJ2-1; 9 nucleotides match TRBD2. The sequence was obtained from a man between 18 and 29 years old in good health. Some clones in this sample may be carry-over from other donors' samples. Sample: naive CD8+ T cells from PBMCs. The DNA for the CDR3 is TGTGCCATCAGTGAGTCCTCTAGCGGGGTCAGCTCCTACAATGAGCAGTTCTTC. It encodes CAISESSSGVSSYNEQFF.